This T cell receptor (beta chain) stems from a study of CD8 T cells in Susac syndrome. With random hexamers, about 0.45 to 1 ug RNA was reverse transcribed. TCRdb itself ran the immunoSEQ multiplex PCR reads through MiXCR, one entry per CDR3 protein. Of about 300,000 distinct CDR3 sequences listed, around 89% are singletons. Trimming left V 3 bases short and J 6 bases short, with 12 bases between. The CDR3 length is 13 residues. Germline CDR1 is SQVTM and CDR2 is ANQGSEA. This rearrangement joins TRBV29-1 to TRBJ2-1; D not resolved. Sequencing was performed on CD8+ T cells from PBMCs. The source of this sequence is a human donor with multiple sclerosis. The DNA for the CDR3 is TGCAGCGTTGAGTACGGGCCGTTCAATGAGCAGTTCTTC. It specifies CSVEYGPFNEQFF.